These 30 T cell receptor beta chains share one sample of origin, sequenced in a study of T cells in Graves' hyperthyroidism and ophthalmopathy. TCR beta CDR3 regions were amplified from RNA transcripts. Initially, a first-round RT-PCR of the TCR CDR3 employed the HTBI primer set. One entry per CDR3 protein, called by TCRdb with MiXCR from the multiplex PCR reads. The sample contains about 250,000 distinct CDR3 sequences, roughly 15% of which appear only once. The source material was blood. The receptors stem from a woman between 50 and 59 years old with Graves' hyperthyroidism that later progressed to Graves' ophthalmopathy.

Ten or more counts support this clonotype. This chain joins TRBV28 and TRBJ2-3, with TRBD1 as a possible D gene (5 bases). This CDR3 contains 15 residues. V was pared by 7 bases and J by 0 bases, with 14 bases between. Germline loops: CDR1 MDHEN, CDR2 SYDVKM. In nucleotides, the CDR3 is TGTGCCAGCACCTCCCAGGGTAGAAGCACAGATACGCAGTATTTT. It codes for CASTSQGRSTDTQYF.

This sequence joins TRBV20-1 and TRBJ2-7; a weak D match, TRBD2 (5 bases). V dropped 3 bases and J dropped 5 bases, with 14 bases sitting between them. The CDR3 contains 13 residues. In germline, CDR1 is DFQATT, CDR2 SNEGSKA (reference sequence). This CDR3 is CSARRGGAHEQYF. CDR3 nucleotide sequence: TGCAGTGCTAGGCGTGGAGGAGCGCACGAGCAGTACTTC.

This clonotype was picked up many times. CDR3 coding DNA: TGTGCCAGCAGCTTTAGCGGTGCGTACAATGAGCAGTTCTTC. Translating gives CASSFSGAYNEQFF. The genes are TRBV7-3 and TRBJ2-1, with D possibly being TRBD2 (6 bases). V was pared by 3 bases and J by 4 bases, with 10 bases between. The CDR3 spans 14 residues. Germline V gene data show CDR1 as SGHTA and CDR2 as FQGTGA. Complete variable domain (other parts from reference TRBV7-3 and TRBJ2-1): GAGVSQTPSNKVTEKGKYVELRCDPISGHTALYWYRQSLGQGPEFLIYFQGTGAADDSGLPNDRFFAVRPEGSVSTLKIQRTERGDSAVYLCASSFSGAYNEQFFGPGTRLTVL.

This clonotype was found a few times. The chain links TRBV7-6 to TRBJ2-2; 11 bases are a match to TRBD2. V lost 3 bases and J lost 7; bases outside the gene matches: 10. This CDR3 is 17 amino acids long. Germline CDR1 reads SGHVS; CDR2 reads FNYEAQ. Here the CDR3 DNA reads TGTGCCAGCAGCTTTAGTCGGCTAGCGGGAGGAAGCGGGGAGCTGTTTTTT. Translating it yields CASSFSRLAGGSGELFF.

This clonotype was recorded at least ten times. This chain links TRBV27 with TRBJ2-1, with a tentative D call TRBD1 (5 bases). Germline CDR1 is MNHEY and CDR2 is SMNVEV (reference sequence). The V end lost 8 bases, the J end lost 2 bases, and 10 bases lay between the germline ends. The CDR3 is 13 residues long. The CDR3 loop reads CASCQGTYNEQFF. DNA of the CDR3: TGTGCCAGCTGTCAGGGTACCTACAATGAGCAGTTCTTC.

This clonotype was observed at least ten times. The chain recombines TRBV20-1 with TRBJ2-2; D possibly corresponds to TRBD2 (5 bases). The CDR3 extends over 15 amino acids. Germline loops: CDR1 DFQATT, CDR2 SNEGSKA (reference sequence). V dropped 2 bases and J dropped 2 bases, with 12 bases sitting between them. The CDR3 here is CSARRGPLNTGELFF. CDR3 DNA sequence: TGCAGTGCTAGACGCGGGCCCCTTAACACCGGGGAGCTGTTTTTT.

This clonotype was seen ten or more times. V gene TRBV28 combines with J gene TRBJ1-2; TRBD1 aligns across 10 bases. J was trimmed by 4 bases and V by 5 bases; bases with no gene match: 13. CDR1 MDHEN and CDR2 SYDVKM come from the germline V gene. The CDR3 loop spans 17 amino acids. The CDR3: CASSVPGQGRWGYGYTF. The DNA of the CDR3 is TGTGCCAGCAGTGTTCCGGGACAGGGGCGGTGGGGCTATGGCTACACCTTC.

Ten or more counts support this clonotype. The rearrangement uses TRBV30 and TRBJ2-3; D possibly uses TRBD1 or TRBD2 (5 bases each). The V gene lost 3 bases and the J gene lost 3 bases, with 13 bases spanning the gap. CDR1 is GTSNPN, CDR2 SVGIG, per germline (reference sequence). CDR3 size: 14 residues. The CDR3 coding sequence is TGTGCCTGGAGATCCAGGGACCGAACAGATACGCAGTATTTT. Its translation is CAWRSRDRTDTQYF.

There are many counts of this clonotype. The rearrangement links TRBV7-8 to TRBJ1-1; weak D call: TRBD1 (6 bases). Germline CDR1 SGHVS, CDR2 FQNEAQ. The V end lost 5 bases, the J end lost 3 bases, and 19 bases lay between the germline ends. This CDR3 has 16 amino acids. The CDR3 DNA reads as TGTGCCAGCAGCCCCCGGGGGGCAGTTTTTTACACTGAAGCTTTCTTT. Translation: CASSPRGAVFYTEAFF. The full variable domain, completed using reference TRBV7-8 and TRBJ1-1, is GAGVSQSPRYKVAKRGQDVALRCDPISGHVSLFWYQQALGQGPEFLTYFQNEAQLDKSGLPSDRFFAERPEGSVSTLKIQRTQQEDSAVYLCASSPRGAVFYTEAFFGQGTRLTVV.

This clonotype has more than one count but fewer than ten. The gene calls are TRBV3-1 and TRBJ2-1, with 14 bases that match TRBD2. J gave up 10 bases and V 4 bases, and 15 bases lay outside the gene matches. The CDR3 is 18 amino acids. CDR1 and CDR2 from the germline V gene are LGHDT and YNNKEL (reference sequence). The CDR3 here is CASSPTAGTSGGLREQFF. Written as DNA, the CDR3 is TGTGCCAGCAGCCCTACTGCCGGGACTAGCGGGGGCCTGAGGGAGCAGTTCTTC.

The chain is built from TRBV6-1 and TRBJ2-2, with 11 bases fitting TRBD2. The CDR3 extends over 15 amino acids. V lost 4 bases, J lost 4 bases, and 2 bases stayed unmatched. In germline, CDR1 is MNHNS, CDR2 SASEGT. The CDR3 here is CASSVAGGPTGELFF. DNA of the CDR3: TGTGCCAGCAGTGTAGCGGGAGGGCCCACCGGGGAGCTGTTTTTT.

This clonotype was counted only a few times. This rearrangement joins TRBV4-2 to TRBJ2-7; D is undetermined. This CDR3 contains 17 residues. Germline V gene data show CDR1 as LGHNA and CDR2 as YNFKEQ. The V end lost 0 bases, the J end lost 2 bases, and 17 bases lay between the germline ends. CDR3 coding DNA: TGTGCCAGCAGCCAAGAAGGTATCGGTCAGCGCACCTACGAGCAGTACTTC. Its protein product is CASSQEGIGQRTYEQYF.

This clonotype was observed many times. This chain uses TRBV6-1 with TRBJ2-3, with D perhaps assigned TRBD1 or TRBD2 (5 bases each). The CDR3 totals 14 residues. V was trimmed by 5 bases and J by 3 bases, leaving 12 bases between them. Germline V gives CDR1 MNHNS, CDR2 SASEGT. CDR3 nucleotides: TGTGCCAGCAGTTCCCGGGGCCTTACAGATACGCAGTATTTT. Translation: CASSSRGLTDTQYF.

This clonotype appeared a few times. CDR3 DNA sequence: TGCAGTGCTAGAGAAACGACAGGGCAGAATCAGCCCCAGCATTTT. It is translated as CSARETTGQNQPQHF. This sequence joins TRBV20-1 and TRBJ1-5; TRBD1 matches at 7 bases. Looked up from germline, CDR1 is DFQATT and CDR2 is SNEGSKA (reference sequence). V was pared by 0 bases and J by 4 bases, with 6 bases of the junction left unmatched. This CDR3 is 15 amino acids long.

This clonotype came up many times. V is TRBV10-1 and J is TRBJ1-5; unclear D gene. Germline values: CDR1 WNHNN, CDR2 SYGVQD (reference sequence). This CDR3 is 13 amino acids long. V was cut by 0 bases and J by 5 bases, with 5 bases left in between. CDR3 sequence: CASSESGDQPQHF. The CDR3 DNA reads as TGCGCCAGCAGTGAGTCTGGAGATCAGCCCCAGCATTTT.

J is TRBJ1-1 and V is TRBV27; D ambiguous. The V gene's germline CDR1 is MNHEY and CDR2 SMNVEV (reference sequence). Trimming took off 3 bases at V and 7 bases at J, with 12 bases between the two ends. This CDR3 has 13 amino acids. Here the CDR3 reads CASSFAQSLEAFF. The CDR3 region has the DNA TGTGCCAGCAGTTTTGCACAGAGTCTTGAAGCTTTCTTT.

This clonotype has ten or more counts. The chain recombines TRBV28 with TRBJ1-1; 8 positions agree with TRBD1. The CDR3 spans 17 residues. With 3 bases clipped from V and 1 base from J, the junction kept 10 bases outside the gene matches. Germline CDR1 reads MDHEN; CDR2 reads SYDVKM. The CDR3 nucleotides are TGTGCCAGCAGTTTGCCCCAGGGGGCAAGGGGGAACACTGAAGCTTTCTTT. It yields the protein CASSLPQGARGNTEAFF.

Ten or more counts support this clonotype. The chain couples TRBV3-1 to TRBJ2-1, with D unclear. The V gene's germline CDR1 is LGHDT and CDR2 YNNKEL (reference sequence). Trimming took 0 bases from V and 5 from J, leaving 5 bases between them. The CDR3 sequence is 13 residues long. CDR3 sequence (DNA): TGTGCCAGCAGCCAAGAACTGGACAATGAGCAGTTCTTC. This codes for CASSQELDNEQFF.

Many counts were recorded for this clonotype. The chain recombines TRBV7-8 with TRBJ1-1; 7 bases match TRBD1. The CDR3 loop spans 16 amino acids. V lost 5 bases, J lost 3 bases, and 12 bases stayed unmatched. CDR1 and CDR2 (germline): SGHVS, FQNEAQ. The CDR3 nucleotides are TGTGCCAGCAGCCGATACGCGACAGGGCGGGACACTGAAGCTTTCTTT. It codes for CASSRYATGRDTEAFF. Together with reference TRBV7-8 and TRBJ1-1, the CDR3 gives the full variable domain: GAGVSQSPRYKVAKRGQDVALRCDPISGHVSLFWYQQALGQGPEFLTYFQNEAQLDKSGLPSDRFFAERPEGSVSTLKIQRTQQEDSAVYLCASSRYATGRDTEAFFGQGTRLTVV.

The gene calls are TRBV10-2 and TRBJ2-1; 10 nucleotides agree with TRBD2. J lost 7 bases, V lost 10 bases, and 13 bases had no gene match. This CDR3 is 15 amino acids long. The V gene's germline CDR1 is WSHSY and CDR2 SAAADI. For the CDR3, the DNA is TGCGCCATCAAACCCGGACTAGCGGAGGGGAATGAGCAGTTCTTC. Amino acids: CAIKPGLAEGNEQFF.

The sample holds many counts of this clonotype. This chain uses TRBV2 with TRBJ1-4; D is undetermined. The germline CDR1 and CDR2 sequences are SNHLY and FYNNEI. Trimming pared 4 bases from V and 7 bases from J, leaving 16 bases between. The CDR3 contains 15 residues. As DNA, the CDR3 is TGTGCCAGCAGTGGACGTGAAGGTCGTGGTGAAAAACTGTTTTTT. Translating it yields CASSGREGRGEKLFF.

This clonotype was seen ten or more times. V and J are TRBV30 and TRBJ2-7, with TRBD1 identical over 12 bases. Looked up from germline, CDR1 is GTSNPN and CDR2 is SVGIG (reference sequence). CDR3 length: 15 residues. The V gene end was trimmed by 0 bases and the J gene end by 5 bases; junction bases not matched to a gene: 5. Here the CDR3 reads CAWSVSGTGGNEQYF. In DNA, the CDR3 is TGTGCCTGGAGTGTATCCGGGACAGGGGGCAACGAGCAGTACTTC.

The CDR3: CASSPEGSMDEAFF. The CDR3 bases are TGCGCCAGCAGCCCGGAAGGGTCGATGGACGAAGCTTTCTTT. This rearrangement joins TRBV5-1 to TRBJ1-1; D is ambiguous. Between the trimmed V and J ends, which lost 4 bases and 8 bases, there was a span of 18 bases. The germline CDR1 and CDR2 sequences are SGHRS and YFSETQ. The CDR3 sequence is 14 residues long.

This clonotype was seen repeatedly, ten times or more. The V call is TRBV2, the J call TRBJ2-3, with TRBD2 matching over 11 bases. V was clipped by 3 bases and J by 1 base; unmatched bases: 0. Germline loops: CDR1 SNHLY, CDR2 FYNNEI. The CDR3 covers 15 residues. The CDR3 sequence is CASSEGLAGTDTQYF. CDR3 nucleotides: TGTGCCAGCAGTGAGGGACTAGCGGGCACAGATACGCAGTATTTT.

This sequence joins TRBV13 and TRBJ1-2; D is unresolved. V gave up 5 bases and J gave up 8 bases, with 6 bases separating them. Germline V lookup: CDR1 PRHDT, CDR2 FYEKMQ (reference sequence). The CDR3 consists of 10 residues. CDR3 loop: CASSGTGYTF. CDR3 coding DNA: TGTGCCAGCAGCGGAACGGGCTACACCTTC.

This clonotype was counted many times. The V gene is TRBV15, the J gene TRBJ2-7; a weak D match, TRBD1 (5 bases). The V gene's germline CDR1 is LNHNV and CDR2 YYDKDF (reference sequence). The CDR3 length is 15 residues. The V end was cut by 1 base, the J end by 5 bases, with 15 bases between. CDR3 sequence: CATSRATGPWDEQYF. The CDR3 region has the DNA TGTGCCACCAGCAGAGCTACAGGCCCTTGGGACGAGCAGTACTTC.

In its sample, this clonotype was seen a few times. The chain links TRBV5-4 to TRBJ1-3; tentative D call: TRBD1 (6 bases). CDR1 is SGHNT, CDR2 YYREEE, per germline (reference sequence). Trimming pared 0 bases from V and 0 bases from J, leaving 13 bases between. The CDR3 extends over 17 amino acids. This CDR3 reads CASSLAGAGASGNTIYF. CDR3 DNA: TGTGCCAGCAGCTTGGCAGGCGCGGGGGCCTCTGGAAACACCATATATTTT.

This clonotype was counted a few times. The chain uses TRBV12-3 or TRBV12-4 and TRBJ2-3, with a possible D match to TRBD2 (6 bases). The V and J ends lost 2 bases and 2 bases respectively, with 8 bases between them. The CDR3 is 14 amino acids. The DNA for the CDR3 is TGTGCCAGCAGTTTAAGGCGGGACACAGATACGCAGTATTTT. Protein product: CASSLRRDTDTQYF.

The V and J genes are TRBV10-3 and TRBJ1-1, with TRBD1 matching over 8 bases. Germline V gene data show CDR1 as ENHRY and CDR2 as SYGVKD. V gave up 3 bases and J gave up 5 bases; unmatched junction bases: 2. There are 13 residues in the CDR3. CDR3 sequence: CAISDRGRTEAFF. Written as DNA, the CDR3 is TGTGCCATCAGTGACAGGGGGCGGACTGAAGCTTTCTTT.

This clonotype was counted ten times or more. The V call is TRBV27, the J call TRBJ2-7; D is ambiguous. The CDR3 sequence is 14 residues long. Germline V gene sequence: CDR1 MNHEY, CDR2 SMNVEV (reference sequence). The germline V and J ends were trimmed by 5 bases and 3 bases, with 14 bases remaining between them. The CDR3 sequence: CASSVGKSFYEQYF. The CDR3 DNA follows: TGTGCCAGCAGTGTGGGGAAGAGCTTCTACGAGCAGTACTTC.